A selection of T cell receptor beta chains follows, all from one sample in a study of shared clonotypes between healthy human individuals. Generated by immunoSEQ multiplex PCR, the TCRdb table keeps only in-frame clones and is missing some. This table holds around 2,100,000 clones, 85% to 95% found once. Sequencing used naive CD8+ T cells sorted from blood. The receptors were sampled from a man between 18 and 35 years old in good health. Each CDR3 is given with its conserved first and last residue. Fields, in order: V gene, J gene, D gene, clone size, CDR3 DNA, CDR3 protein. D genes are given only for firm matches. Expanded clones are given a class, and other clones once, few, many or no size at all.

V: TRBV7-9
J: TRBJ2-5
D: TRBD2
size: NA
DNA: TGTGCCGGGGGGAGGGATCAAGAGACCCAGTACTTC
CDR3: CAGGRDQETQYF

V: TRBV13
J: TRBJ2-7
D: TRBD2
size: NA
DNA: TGTGCCAGCGCCACGGGAGGGCGCGGGGAGCAGTACTTC
CDR3: CASATGGRGEQYF

V: TRBV4-1
J: TRBJ2-6
D: TRBD1
size: NA
DNA: TGCGCCAGCAGCCAAGATCCAGAGGGGACAGGGGGCCCCGGGGCCAACGTCCTGACTTTC
CDR3: CASSQDPEGTGGPGANVLTF

V: TRBV5-1
J: TRBJ1-2
D: NA
size: NA
DNA: TGCGCCAGCAGCTTAGACAGTAACTATGGCTACACCTTC
CDR3: CASSLDSNYGYTF

V: TRBV5-6
J: TRBJ2-7
D: NA
size: NA
DNA: TGTGCCAGCAGCCCCCGGGAACTTTACGAGCAGTACTTC
CDR3: CASSPRELYEQYF

V: TRBV6-1
J: TRBJ2-2
D: NA
size: NA
DNA: TGTGCCAGCATTTCAATGAACACCGGGGAGCTGTTTTTT
CDR3: CASISMNTGELFF

V: TRBV4-1
J: TRBJ1-2
D: TRBD1
size: NA
DNA: TGCGCCAGCAGCCAGGATACCGGGACAGGGGATGCTTATGGCTACACCTTC
CDR3: CASSQDTGTGDAYGYTF

V: TRBV6-6
J: TRBJ2-7
D: NA
size: NA
DNA: TGTGCCAGCAGTTCGCAACCCTACGAGCAGTACTTC
CDR3: CASSSQPYEQYF

V: TRBV7-2
J: TRBJ2-3
D: NA
size: NA
DNA: TGTGCCAGCAGCCCCACTTTCGCGACCTATGTAGATACGCAGTATTTT
CDR3: CASSPTFATYVDTQYF

V: TRBV7-3
J: TRBJ2-1
D: NA
size: once
DNA: TGTGCCAGCAGCTCCCCACTCGGGGAGCACAATGAGCAGTTCTTC
CDR3: CASSSPLGEHNEQFF

V: TRBV7-9
J: TRBJ1-1
D: NA
size: NA
DNA: TGTGCCAGCAGCTACGGGACAGAAGCTTTCTTT
CDR3: CASSYGTEAFF

V: TRBV2
J: TRBJ1-1
D: NA
size: NA
DNA: TGTGCCAGCAGTGACCCTAACAGGGTGGGTGAAGCTTTCTTT
CDR3: CASSDPNRVGEAFF

V: TRBV9
J: TRBJ2-1
D: NA
size: NA
DNA: TGTGCCAGCAGCGAAAGCACTACCTACAATGAGCAGTTCTTC
CDR3: CASSESTTYNEQFF

V: TRBV5-6
J: TRBJ2-1
D: NA
size: NA
DNA: TGTGCCAGCAGCTTGGATTCGGCTGAGCAGTTCTTC
CDR3: CASSLDSAEQFF

V: TRBV7-6
J: TRBJ1-5
D: NA
size: NA
DNA: TGTGCCAGCAGCTTAGAGGGAGGATGGAGCAATCAGCCCCAGCATTTT
CDR3: CASSLEGGWSNQPQHF

V: TRBV5-1
J: TRBJ2-1
D: TRBD1
size: NA
DNA: TGCGCCAGCAGCTTGGGTGCCAGGGGGCGCAATGAGCAGTTCTTC
CDR3: CASSLGARGRNEQFF

V: TRBV5-1
J: TRBJ1-1
D: NA
size: NA
DNA: TGCGCCAGCAGGGTCACGCCGAACACTGAAGCTTTCTTT
CDR3: CASRVTPNTEAFF

V: TRBV5-4
J: TRBJ2-7
D: TRBD1
size: NA
DNA: TGTGCCAGCAGCTTGGGGACAGGGAACACCTACGAGCAGTACTTC
CDR3: CASSLGTGNTYEQYF

V: TRBV7-6
J: TRBJ2-1
D: NA
size: NA
DNA: TGTGCCAGCAGCCCAAGCTCCGGCAATGAGCAGTTCTTC
CDR3: CASSPSSGNEQFF

V: TRBV4-1
J: TRBJ2-3
D: TRBD2
size: NA
DNA: TGCGCCAGCAGCCAATCAGCGGGACCTAGCACAGATACGCAGTATTTT
CDR3: CASSQSAGPSTDTQYF

V: TRBV4-3
J: TRBJ2-2
D: TRBD2
size: NA
DNA: TGCGCCAGCAGCCAAGAGGGACTACCTACTATCTTGACCGGGGAGCTGTTTTTT
CDR3: CASSQEGLPTILTGELFF

V: TRBV7-9
J: TRBJ1-1
D: NA
size: NA
DNA: TGTGCCAGCAGCTCGTACACAGGGACCCTCACTGAAGCTTTCTTT
CDR3: CASSSYTGTLTEAFF

V: TRBV27
J: TRBJ2-1
D: NA
size: once
DNA: TGTGCCAGCAGTTTCGGATACAATGAGCAGTTCTTC
CDR3: CASSFGYNEQFF

V: TRBV11-2
J: TRBJ2-7
D: TRBD1
size: NA
DNA: TGTGCCAGCAGCTTGGGGGGACAGGGCTCCTACGAGCAGTACTTC
CDR3: CASSLGGQGSYEQYF

V: TRBV4-1
J: TRBJ1-6
D: TRBD1
size: NA
DNA: TGCGCCAGCAGCCCCGGACAGGGGAGCTCCTATAATTCACCCCTCCACTTT
CDR3: CASSPGQGSSYNSPLHF

V: TRBV4-1
J: TRBJ1-1
D: NA
size: NA
DNA: TGCGCCAGCAGCCAAGATATGGGTCTATGG
CDR3: CASSQDMGLW

V: TRBV7-8
J: TRBJ2-2
D: TRBD2
size: NA
DNA: TGTGCCAGCAGCTTAGTACTAGCGGGAGTTCCCGGGGAGCTGTTTTTT
CDR3: CASSLVLAGVPGELFF

V: TRBV2
J: TRBJ2-7
D: NA
size: NA
DNA: TGTGCCAGCAGTGATTTGGGTGACGGTTACGAGCAGTACTTC
CDR3: CASSDLGDGYEQYF

V: TRBV9
J: TRBJ1-1
D: NA
size: NA
DNA: TGTGCCAGCAGCGTAGATCCTAGGACTGCGGGCACTGAAGCTTTCTTT
CDR3: CASSVDPRTAGTEAFF

V: TRBV6-1
J: TRBJ2-7
D: NA
size: NA
DNA: TGTGCCAGCAGAACAGCCTACGAGCAGTACTTC
CDR3: CASRTAYEQYF

V: TRBV9
J: TRBJ1-4
D: TRBD1
size: NA
DNA: TGTGCCAGCAGCGTAGGGGCAGGGGGCAATGAAAAACTGTTTTTT
CDR3: CASSVGAGGNEKLFF

V: TRBV6-5
J: TRBJ2-2
D: NA
size: NA
DNA: TGTGCCAGCAGTTTTTTACCTTCAAACACCGGGGAGCTGTTTTTT
CDR3: CASSFLPSNTGELFF

V: TRBV6-1
J: TRBJ2-5
D: TRBD1
size: NA
DNA: TGTGCCAGCAGGGACAGGTATCAAGAGACCCAGTACTTC
CDR3: CASRDRYQETQYF

V: TRBV4-3
J: TRBJ1-2
D: NA
size: once
DNA: TGCGCCAGCAGCCACGAGGGGCAAGACTATGGCTACACCTTC
CDR3: CASSHEGQDYGYTF

V: TRBV4-3
J: TRBJ1-1
D: NA
size: NA
DNA: TGCGCCAGCAGCCAAGACCTCGTAGGGTTCCACATGAACACTGAAGCTTTCTTT
CDR3: CASSQDLVGFHMNTEAFF

V: TRBV2
J: TRBJ2-1
D: NA
size: NA
DNA: TGTGCCAGCATTTCCCCCCTCCTCTCCAAGCCGGGCGATGAGCAGTTCTTC
CDR3: CASISPLLSKPGDEQFF

V: TRBV4-1
J: TRBJ2-2
D: NA
size: NA
DNA: TGCGCCAGCAGCCAGGGCTCCGGGGAGCTGTTTTTT
CDR3: CASSQGSGELFF

V: TRBV27
J: TRBJ1-5
D: TRBD1
size: once
DNA: TGTGCCAGCAGTGAGGACAGGAATCAGCCCCAGCATTTT
CDR3: CASSEDRNQPQHF

V: TRBV4-3
J: TRBJ2-7
D: NA
size: NA
DNA: TGCGCCAGCAGCCAAGATCCGGGCCCCGGCTACGAGCAGTACTTC
CDR3: CASSQDPGPGYEQYF

V: TRBV25-1
J: TRBJ2-1
D: TRBD1
size: once
DNA: TGTGCCAGCAGTGATCCAGGGACAGGATACAATGAGCAGTTCTTC
CDR3: CASSDPGTGYNEQFF

V: TRBV9
J: TRBJ2-7
D: TRBD1
size: NA
DNA: TGTGCCAGCAGCGTAGCTCCTGGGACAGCAACCTACGAGCAGTACTTC
CDR3: CASSVAPGTATYEQYF

V: TRBV7-3
J: TRBJ2-3
D: TRBD2
size: NA
DNA: TGTGCCAGCAGCACGAGCGGGGGGGACACAGATACGCAGTATTTT
CDR3: CASSTSGGDTDTQYF

V: TRBV28
J: TRBJ2-5
D: TRBD2
size: NA
DNA: TGTGCCAGCAGCACCGGGACTAGCGAAAAATCCCAGTACTTC
CDR3: CASSTGTSEKSQYF

V: TRBV28
J: TRBJ2-3
D: TRBD2
size: NA
DNA: TGTGCCAGCAGTTTAATCGGGGAGGGAGATACGCAGTATTTT
CDR3: CASSLIGEGDTQYF

V: TRBV29-1
J: TRBJ1-2
D: NA
size: NA
DNA: TGCAGCGTTGATCCAGACGATTATGGCTACACCTTC
CDR3: CSVDPDDYGYTF

V: TRBV6-5
J: TRBJ1-2
D: NA
size: NA
DNA: TGTGCCAGCAGTTACTCGAGAAGGGCCAACTATGGCTACACCTTC
CDR3: CASSYSRRANYGYTF

V: TRBV11-1
J: TRBJ2-7
D: TRBD1
size: NA
DNA: TGTGCCAGCAGCTCTGAGACAGGGTTCTCCTACGAGCAGTACTTC
CDR3: CASSSETGFSYEQYF

V: TRBV6-6
J: TRBJ2-5
D: NA
size: NA
DNA: TGTGCCAGCAGTTACTCGGGTCAGCAAGAGACCCAGTACTTC
CDR3: CASSYSGQQETQYF

V: TRBV9
J: TRBJ2-7
D: NA
size: NA
DNA: TGTGCCAGCAGCACGGCGGCAGACAGTTACGAGCAGTACTTC
CDR3: CASSTAADSYEQYF

V: TRBV9
J: TRBJ2-7
D: NA
size: NA
DNA: TGTGCCAGCAGCGTAGCTGGGGGACCCTACGAGCAGTACTTC
CDR3: CASSVAGGPYEQYF

V: TRBV28
J: TRBJ1-5
D: NA
size: NA
DNA: TGTGCCAGCATCATTAGGGGTAGCAATCAGCCCCAGCATTTT
CDR3: CASIIRGSNQPQHF

V: TRBV27
J: TRBJ2-7
D: TRBD2
size: NA
DNA: TGTGCCAGCAGTTACACGGGAGGGAGCTCCTACGAGCAGTACTTC
CDR3: CASSYTGGSSYEQYF

V: TRBV7-9
J: TRBJ2-7
D: NA
size: NA
DNA: TGTGCCAGCAGCTTATCTCTCAGAGACGAGCAGTACTTC
CDR3: CASSLSLRDEQYF

V: TRBV12-5
J: TRBJ2-7
D: TRBD1
size: NA
DNA: TGTGCTAGTGGTTGGGACAGGGGCTACGAGCAGTACTTC
CDR3: CASGWDRGYEQYF

V: TRBV7-6
J: TRBJ2-7
D: TRBD1
size: NA
DNA: TGTGCCAGCAGCTTAAGCGGAAGGACAGGGTCCTACGAGCAGTACTTC
CDR3: CASSLSGRTGSYEQYF

V: TRBV13
J: TRBJ2-1
D: TRBD2
size: NA
DNA: TGTGCCAGCAGCTATCCTAGCGGGGGGGCGGCTGAGCAGTTCTTC
CDR3: CASSYPSGGAAEQFF

V: TRBV27
J: TRBJ2-7
D: NA
size: NA
DNA: TGTGCCAGCAGTTTATCGATCGCAGGGTTAAGAGAGCAGTACTTC
CDR3: CASSLSIAGLREQYF

V: TRBV7-2
J: TRBJ2-5
D: NA
size: NA
DNA: TGTGCCAGCAGCTTAGACTCGGAAGAGACCCAGTACTTC
CDR3: CASSLDSEETQYF

V: TRBV6-6
J: TRBJ1-6
D: NA
size: NA
DNA: TGTGCCAGCAGGCCCGGGACAACTTCACCCCTCCACTTT
CDR3: CASRPGTTSPLHF

V: TRBV5-4
J: TRBJ2-7
D: NA
size: NA
DNA: TGTGCCAGCAGCTTGGAGCAGGGTTTGTCCTACGAGCAGTACTTC
CDR3: CASSLEQGLSYEQYF